One sample yielded the 2 T cell receptor beta chains listed below, sequenced in a study of shared clonotypes between healthy human individuals (dated by TCRdb to the early 2020s). Libraries came from the immunoSEQ multiplex PCR assay. As stored in TCRdb, this immuneACCESS dataset retains in-frame rearrangements with V and J assigned. A fraction of the clones does not appear; measured against another copy, unresolved V genes explain less than half of the discrepancy, and the remainder lacks a known reason. The sample table holds around 980,000 clones, of which about 80% were seen once. The ten largest clones take up around 0.6% of the sample. Input material: memory CD4+ T cells from PBMCs. The intended sense of this specimen's cell subset or site label: CD45RA-negative fraction. These receptors were obtained from a man aged 18 to 29 in good health. Some clones in this sample may be carry-over from other donors' samples.

This clone was counted ten times or more. Other DNA sequences in the same sample also yield this CDR3. The CDR3 here is CSVGGDSGNTIYF. CDR3 DNA: TGCAGCGTTGGGGGAGACTCTGGAAACACCATATATTTT. The V and J genes are TRBV29-1 and TRBJ1-3; D is unclear. The V gene's germline CDR1 is SQVTM and CDR2 ANQGSEA. Trimming took off 4 bases at V and 0 bases at J, with 7 bases between the two ends. This CDR3 region has 13 residues.

V is TRBV4-1 and J is TRBJ2-7; D gene uncertain. CDR1 and CDR2 from the germline V gene are MGHRA and YSYEKL. The CDR3 is 17 amino acids. V dropped 0 bases and J dropped 0 bases, with 15 bases sitting between them. In nucleotides, the CDR3 is TGCGCCAGCAGCCAAGATTCATGGGCGGTAACCTCCTACGAGCAGTACTTC. Its translation: CASSQDSWAVTSYEQYF.